This entry lists 22 T cell receptor beta chains sequenced from one sample in a study of T cell responses to AZD1222 COVID-19 vaccine. Data came from immunoSEQ multiplex PCR; TCRdb stores just in-frame clones and leaves some out. The sample records roughly 120,000 clones, about nine tenths being singletons. The sequencing used peripheral blood, collected on day 0 of AZD1222 vaccination. These receptors all stem from an adult in good health.

The CDR3 DNA reads TGTGCCAGCAGCCGAATACTGCAAGAGACCCAGTACTTC. Translation: CASSRILQETQYF. The chain couples TRBV6-5 to TRBJ2-5; D unresolved. Trimming pared 6 bases from V and 2 bases from J, leaving 10 bases between. The V gene's germline CDR1 is MNHEY and CDR2 SVGAGI. The CDR3 totals 13 residues.

CDR3 bases: TGTGCCAGTAGTACCCGCTCCTCGGGAGCTTTCTTT. Its protein product is CASSTRSSGAFF. The J gene is TRBJ1-1, the V gene TRBV19; D gene uncertain. CDR1 is LNHDA and CDR2 is SQIVND in the germline V gene (reference sequence). V gave up 4 bases and J gave up 10 bases, with 13 bases separating them. The CDR3 spans 12 residues.

The chain joins TRBV29-1 to TRBJ1-5, with D possibly matching TRBD1 (5 bases). Germline CDR1 and CDR2: SQVTM and ANQGSEA. The CDR3 has 15 amino acids. With 6 bases removed from V and 1 base from J, the gap between germline ends came to 16 bases. CDR3 in amino acids: CSVRDGGLSNQPQHF. In nucleotides, the CDR3 is TGCAGCGTCCGGGACGGAGGCCTCAGCAATCAGCCCCAGCATTTT.

The rearrangement uses TRBV18 and TRBJ1-5; D remains unclear. The length of the CDR3 is 15 residues. Per the germline V gene, CDR1 is KGHSH and CDR2 is LQKENI. V was pared by 2 bases and J by 5 bases, with 13 bases between. The CDR3 protein is CASSPGHRTDQPQHF. CDR3 DNA: TGTGCCAGCTCACCAGGGCACAGAACGGATCAGCCCCAGCATTTT. Drawing the rest from reference TRBV18 and TRBJ1-5, the complete variable domain is NAGVMQNPRHLVRRRGQEARLRCSPMKGHSHVYWYRQLPEEGLKFMVYLQKENIIDESGMPKERFSAEFPKEGPSILRIQQVVRGDSAAYFCASSPGHRTDQPQHFGDGTRLSIL.

This clone was seen once. V usage is TRBV9 and J usage is TRBJ1-2, with a weak D call TRBD1 (5 bases). Germline V gene lookup returns CDR1 SGDLS and CDR2 YYNGEE. V was trimmed by 4 bases and J by 2 bases, leaving 15 bases between them. The CDR3 is 15 amino acids. The CDR3: CASSFRRGRNYGYTF. CDR3 bases: TGTGCCAGCAGCTTTAGGAGGGGCCGAAACTATGGCTACACCTTC.

This chain uses TRBV28 with TRBJ1-1; D gene uncertain. V lost 5 bases to trimming and J lost 8 bases, with 12 bases between them. The germline V gene encodes CDR1 MDHEN and CDR2 SYDVKM. The CDR3 covers 12 residues. As DNA, the CDR3 is TGTGCCAGCAGTGCCCCCGGGCGAGAAGCTTTCTTT. Its translation is CASSAPGREAFF.

This chain connects TRBV12-3 or TRBV12-4 to TRBJ1-2; D is ambiguous. Trimming took off 3 bases at V and 6 bases at J, with 11 bases between the two ends. This CDR3 has 13 residues. In nucleotides, the CDR3 is TGTGCCAGCAGTTTCCCTTTGATGGATGGCTACACCTTC. It is translated as CASSFPLMDGYTF.

In DNA, the CDR3 is TGCAGCGTTGAAGATCGCCAGGGTCAGCCCCAGCATTTT. Its protein is CSVEDRQGQPQHF. This chain joins TRBV29-1 and TRBJ1-5; the D gene is possibly TRBD1 (5 bases). CDR1 and CDR2 from the germline V gene are SQVTM and ANQGSEA. The CDR3 is made up of 13 amino acids. With 0 bases removed from V and 6 bases from J, the gap between germline ends came to 9 bases.

This clone has just one count. This chain joins TRBV5-1 and TRBJ1-4, with TRBD1 identical over 9 bases. The CDR3 has 16 amino acids. Trimming removed 1 base from V and 2 bases from J; junction bases left unmatched: 3. In germline, CDR1 is SGHRS, CDR2 YFSETQ. CDR3 residues: CASSLTGGSTNEKLFF. The CDR3 coding sequence is TGCGCCAGCAGCTTGACAGGGGGCTCTACTAATGAAAAACTGTTTTTT.

The gene calls are TRBV7-2 and TRBJ1-1, with no clear D. This CDR3 is 13 amino acids long. The V end lost 4 bases, the J end lost 0 bases, and 6 bases lay between the germline ends. Germline V gives CDR1 SGHTA, CDR2 FQGNSA. CDR3 sequence reads: CASSSYMNTEAFF. In DNA, the CDR3 is TGTGCCAGCAGCTCGTACATGAACACTGAAGCTTTCTTT.

J is TRBJ1-4 and V is TRBV10-3; possibly TRBD1 for D (5 bases). Trimming left V 6 bases short and J 0 bases short, with 11 bases between. The CDR3 totals 15 residues. The germline CDR1 and CDR2 sequences are ENHRY and SYGVKD. CDR3 protein: CAISAGAATNEKLFF. CDR3 nucleotides: TGTGCCATCAGCGCCGGGGCTGCAACTAATGAAAAACTGTTTTTT.

This chain connects TRBV19 to TRBJ1-3, with D hard to call. Trimming shortened V by 3 bases and J by 0 bases, and 9 bases separated the two germline ends. The V gene's germline CDR1 is LNHDA and CDR2 SQIVND (reference sequence). This CDR3 comprises 15 residues. The CDR3 bases are TGTGCCAGTAGTATTGGGCGGATCTCTGGAAACACCATATATTTT. This encodes CASSIGRISGNTIYF. Full variable domain (remainder filled in from reference TRBV19 and TRBJ1-3): DGGITQSPKYLFRKEGQNVTLSCEQNLNHDAMYWYRQDPGQGLRLIYYSQIVNDFQKGDIAEGYSVSREKKESFPLTVTSAQKNPTAFYLCASSIGRISGNTIYFGEGSWLTVV.

This CDR3 is CASSTDGQSNQPQHF. The CDR3 bases are TGTGCCAGCAGTACGGACGGGCAGAGCAATCAGCCCCAGCATTTT. The chain joins TRBV5-5 to TRBJ1-5; no clear D gene. The CDR3 is made up of 15 amino acids. Germline V gene lookup returns CDR1 SGHKS and CDR2 YYEKEE (reference sequence). Trimming stripped 5 bases from V and 1 base from J, with 13 bases between.

The rearrangement joins TRBV5-1 to TRBJ2-2, with TRBD1 as a possible D gene (6 bases). Per germline, CDR1 SGHRS and CDR2 YFSETQ. Trimming shortened V by 1 base and J by 6 bases, and 13 bases separated the two germline ends. The length of the CDR3 is 15 residues. Here the CDR3 reads CASSLLQGNAGELFF. The CDR3 nucleotides are TGCGCCAGCAGCTTGCTACAGGGTAACGCCGGGGAGCTGTTTTTT.

CDR3 bases: TGTGCCAGCTCACTAGGGACAGGACCGAACACTGAAGCTTTCTTT. It specifies CASSLGTGPNTEAFF. V gene TRBV18 combines with J gene TRBJ1-1; 8 bases match TRBD1. V dropped 4 bases and J dropped 1; count of bases not matched to a gene: 5. This CDR3 comprises 15 residues. Looked up from germline, CDR1 is KGHSH and CDR2 is LQKENI. The full variable domain, with the rest looked up from reference TRBV18 and TRBJ1-1, is NAGVMQNPRHLVRRRGQEARLRCSPMKGHSHVYWYRQLPEEGLKFMVYLQKENIIDESGMPKERFSAEFPKEGPSILRIQQVVRGDSAAYFCASSLGTGPNTEAFFGQGTRLTVV.

The rearrangement joins TRBV5-6 to TRBJ2-6; D is undetermined. Trimming pared 3 bases from V and 2 bases from J, leaving 9 bases between. Germline CDR1 is SGHDT and CDR2 is YYEEEE. The CDR3 runs to 15 residues. DNA for the CDR3: TGTGCCAGCAGCTCGATGGGTGCTGGGGCCAACGTCCTGACTTTC. It specifies CASSSMGAGANVLTF.

The V call is TRBV5-4, the J call TRBJ2-7; weak D call: TRBD2 (6 bases). The CDR3 consists of 14 residues. CDR1 and CDR2 from the germline V gene are SGHNT and YYREEE (reference sequence). V lost 1 base and J lost 4, with 12 bases in between. CDR3 DNA: TGTGCCAGCAGCTTGTACGGGGGTCGATACGAGCAGTACTTC. It is translated as CASSLYGGRYEQYF.

The chain couples TRBV7-2 to TRBJ2-1; D not certain. Per germline, CDR1 SGHTA and CDR2 FQGNSA. CDR3 length: 15 amino acids. With 1 base removed from V and 3 bases from J, the gap between germline ends came to 10 bases. For the CDR3, the DNA is TGTGCCAGCAGCTTAGTGGGGTTGGTCTACAATGAGCAGTTCTTC. Translating it yields CASSLVGLVYNEQFF.

The chain uses TRBV18 and TRBJ1-1; possibly TRBD1 for D (5 bases). The CDR3 is 18 residues long. Trimming removed 1 base from V and 4 bases from J, with 22 bases in between. CDR1 and CDR2 (germline): KGHSH, LQKENI. CDR3: CASSPLGPGIGAGTEAFF. The CDR3 DNA is TGTGCCAGCTCACCACTCGGCCCAGGGATTGGGGCGGGCACTGAAGCTTTCTTT.

The rearrangement links TRBV6-2 or TRBV6-3 to TRBJ1-4; 9 nucleotides line up with TRBD1. Trimming at V came to 2 bases and at J to 8 bases, leaving 9 bases not matched to a gene. This CDR3 contains 16 residues. The germline CDR1 and CDR2 sequences are MNHEY and SVGEGT. CDR3 in DNA: TGTGCCAGCAGTTACGAGAACAGGGGGCCTCGGGAAAAACTGTTTTTT. Protein sequence: CASSYENRGPREKLFF.

The chain employs TRBV5-1 and TRBJ1-2; D ambiguous. The ends were cut back, 0 bases at V and 3 bases at J, with 6 bases in the middle. This CDR3 is built from 13 residues. Per the germline V gene, CDR1 is SGHRS and CDR2 is YFSETQ. In DNA form, the CDR3 reads TGCGCCAGCAGCTTGGGCGGGGACTATGGCTACACCTTC. Translated, it gives CASSLGGDYGYTF.

The V gene is TRBV5-5, the J gene TRBJ2-7, with D tentatively TRBD1 or TRBD2 (5 bases each). Germline CDR1 SGHKS, CDR2 YYEKEE (reference sequence). V was trimmed by 3 bases and J by 5 bases, leaving 18 bases between them. This CDR3 has 15 residues. This CDR3 is CASSSRLGETHEQYF. As DNA, the CDR3 is TGTGCCAGCAGCTCCCGACTGGGGGAGACACACGAGCAGTACTTC.